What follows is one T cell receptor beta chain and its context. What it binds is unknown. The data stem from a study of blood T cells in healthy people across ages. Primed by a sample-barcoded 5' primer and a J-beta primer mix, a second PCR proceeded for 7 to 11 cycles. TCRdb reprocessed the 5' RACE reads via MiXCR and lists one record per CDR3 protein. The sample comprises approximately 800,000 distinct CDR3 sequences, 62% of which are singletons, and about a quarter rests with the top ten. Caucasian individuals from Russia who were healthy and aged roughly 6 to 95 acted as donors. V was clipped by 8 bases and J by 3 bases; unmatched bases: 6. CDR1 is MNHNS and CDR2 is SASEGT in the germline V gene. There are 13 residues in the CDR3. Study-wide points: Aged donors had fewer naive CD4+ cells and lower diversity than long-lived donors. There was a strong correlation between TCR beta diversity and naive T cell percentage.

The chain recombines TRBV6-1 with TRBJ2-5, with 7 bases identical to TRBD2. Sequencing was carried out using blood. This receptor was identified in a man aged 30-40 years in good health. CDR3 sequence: CASAWGGKETQYF. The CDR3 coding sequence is TGTGCCAGCGCTTGGGGGGGGAAAGAGACCCAGTACTTC.